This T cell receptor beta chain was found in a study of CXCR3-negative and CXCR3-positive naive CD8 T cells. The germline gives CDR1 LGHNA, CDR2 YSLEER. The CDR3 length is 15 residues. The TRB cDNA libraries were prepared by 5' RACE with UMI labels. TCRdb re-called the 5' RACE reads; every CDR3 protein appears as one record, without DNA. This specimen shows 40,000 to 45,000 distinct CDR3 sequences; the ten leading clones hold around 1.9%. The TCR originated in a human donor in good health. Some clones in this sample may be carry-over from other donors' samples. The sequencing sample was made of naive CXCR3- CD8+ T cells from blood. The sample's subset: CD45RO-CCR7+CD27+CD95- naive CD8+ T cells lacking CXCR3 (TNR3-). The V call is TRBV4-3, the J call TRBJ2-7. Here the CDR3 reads CASSQDLAGSYEQYF.